Below, one T cell receptor beta chain is given with its context. The antigen is unknown. These data belong to a study of OX40 agonist ivuxolimab in advanced cancers. Study-wide results and caveats: Patients who responded partially at 0.1-3.0 mg/kg showed clonal expansion ranking among the lowest. With doses of 0.1 to 3.0 mg/kg, CD4+ and CD8+ blood T cells had undergone clonal expansion by week 6.

If patients had autoimmune disease history or systemic immunosuppression, they were excluded. CDR3 length equals 13 residues. Trimming removed 5 bases at V and 0 bases at J, with 4 bases between. CDR1 is SGHTA and CDR2 is FQGTGA in the germline V gene. The table came from immunoSEQ multiplex PCR; TCRdb's copy has only in-frame clones and leaves some out. The repertoire holds roughly 84,000 clones, with approximately 81% as singletons. The receptor's source is an adult with an advanced solid tumor such as melanoma, head and neck, liver or kidney cancer. The specimen was CD4+ or CD8+ T cells sorted from blood, collected in a trial of the OX40 agonist ivuxolimab. This chain joins TRBV7-3 and TRBJ2-2; D gene unclear. The CDR3 DNA sequence: TGTGCCAGCAGCGTTACGAACACCGGGGAGCTGTTTTTT. This translates into CASSVTNTGELFF.